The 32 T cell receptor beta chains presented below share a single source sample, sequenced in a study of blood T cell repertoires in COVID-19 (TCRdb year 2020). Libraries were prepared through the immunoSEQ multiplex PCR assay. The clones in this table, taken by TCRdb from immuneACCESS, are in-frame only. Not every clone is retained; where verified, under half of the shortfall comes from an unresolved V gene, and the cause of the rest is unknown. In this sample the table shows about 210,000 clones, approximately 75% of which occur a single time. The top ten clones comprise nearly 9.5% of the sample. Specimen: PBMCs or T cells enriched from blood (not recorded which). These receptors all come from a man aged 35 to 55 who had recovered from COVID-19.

CDR3 nucleotide sequence: TGTGCCAGCAGTTTCTGGGGCAGACCTAAGCAGTTCTTC. Translated: CASSFWGRPKQFF. V usage is TRBV12-3 or TRBV12-4 and J usage is TRBJ2-1, with D possibly matching TRBD1 (5 bases). Trimming took 3 bases from V and 11 from J, leaving 14 bases between them. The CDR3 is 13 residues long.

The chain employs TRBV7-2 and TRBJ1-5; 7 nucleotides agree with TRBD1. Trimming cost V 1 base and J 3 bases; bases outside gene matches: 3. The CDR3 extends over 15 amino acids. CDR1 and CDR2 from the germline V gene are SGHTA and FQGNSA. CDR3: CASSLDRGFNQPQHF. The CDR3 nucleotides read TGTGCCAGCAGCTTAGACAGGGGATTCAATCAGCCCCAGCATTTT.

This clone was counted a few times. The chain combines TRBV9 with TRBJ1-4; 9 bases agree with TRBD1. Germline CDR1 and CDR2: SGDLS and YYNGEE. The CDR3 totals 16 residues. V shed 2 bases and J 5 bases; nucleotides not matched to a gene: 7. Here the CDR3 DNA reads TGTGCCAGCAGCGTGAGTTTCGGGACAGGGAATGAAAAACTGTTTTTT. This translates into CASSVSFGTGNEKLFF.

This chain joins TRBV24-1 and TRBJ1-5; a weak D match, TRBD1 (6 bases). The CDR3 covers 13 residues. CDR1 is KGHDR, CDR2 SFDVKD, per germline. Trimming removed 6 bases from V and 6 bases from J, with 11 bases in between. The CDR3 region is CATSHRDFQPQHF. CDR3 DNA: TGTGCCACCAGTCACAGGGATTTTCAGCCCCAGCATTTT.

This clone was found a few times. CDR3 DNA sequence: TGTGCCAGCAGTTTAGCCGGGACACCCCTAACGGGGCAGTTCTTC. This codes for CASSLAGTPLTGQFF. The chain combines TRBV28 with TRBJ2-1, with D perhaps TRBD1 (6 bases). This CDR3 is built from 15 residues. Trimming stripped 2 bases from V and 12 bases from J, with 20 bases between. Per the germline V gene, CDR1 is MDHEN and CDR2 is SYDVKM.

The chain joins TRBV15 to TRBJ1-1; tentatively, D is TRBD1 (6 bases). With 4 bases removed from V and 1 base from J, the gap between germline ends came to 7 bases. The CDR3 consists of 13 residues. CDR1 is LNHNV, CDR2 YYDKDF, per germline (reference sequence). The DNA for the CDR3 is TGTGCCACCAGCACGACAGGGAACACTGAAGCTTTCTTT. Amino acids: CATSTTGNTEAFF.

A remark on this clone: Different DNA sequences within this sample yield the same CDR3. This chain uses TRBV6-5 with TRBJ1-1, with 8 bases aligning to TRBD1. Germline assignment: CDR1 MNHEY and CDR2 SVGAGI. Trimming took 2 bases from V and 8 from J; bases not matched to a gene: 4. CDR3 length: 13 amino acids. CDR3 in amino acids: CASSYPDREEAFF. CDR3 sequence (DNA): TGTGCCAGCAGTTACCCGGACAGGGAGGAAGCTTTCTTT.

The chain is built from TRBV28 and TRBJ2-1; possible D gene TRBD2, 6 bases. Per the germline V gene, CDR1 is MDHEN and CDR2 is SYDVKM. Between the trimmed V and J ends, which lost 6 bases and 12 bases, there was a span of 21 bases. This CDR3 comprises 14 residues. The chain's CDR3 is CASSLQAGSTGQFF. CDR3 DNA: TGTGCCAGCAGCCTGCAGGCGGGAAGTACGGGGCAGTTCTTC.

CDR3 in DNA: TGTGCCAGCAGTGGATCCGGGACTCAGAAAGCTTTCTTT. Encoded protein: CASSGSGTQKAFF. The J gene is TRBJ1-1, the V gene TRBV2; a weak D match, TRBD1 (5 bases). This CDR3 is 13 amino acids long. Trimming stripped 4 bases from V and 9 bases from J, with 15 bases between. Germline assignment: CDR1 SNHLY and CDR2 FYNNEI.

The DNA for the CDR3 is TGTGCCATCAGTGGTGACAGAGTCCTTACCTACGAGCAGTACTTC. Its protein product is CAISGDRVLTYEQYF. The chain joins TRBV10-3 to TRBJ2-7, with D possibly being TRBD1 (5 bases). Trimming took off 4 bases at V and 2 bases at J, with 15 bases between the two ends. Germline V gene sequence: CDR1 ENHRY, CDR2 SYGVKD. The CDR3 is 15 residues long.

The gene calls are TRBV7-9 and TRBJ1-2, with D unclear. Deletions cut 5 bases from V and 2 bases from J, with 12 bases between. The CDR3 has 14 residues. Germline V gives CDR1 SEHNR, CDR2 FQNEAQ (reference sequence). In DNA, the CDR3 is TGTGCCAGCAGCCCGGAGCTACTAAACTATGGCTACACCTTC. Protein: CASSPELLNYGYTF.

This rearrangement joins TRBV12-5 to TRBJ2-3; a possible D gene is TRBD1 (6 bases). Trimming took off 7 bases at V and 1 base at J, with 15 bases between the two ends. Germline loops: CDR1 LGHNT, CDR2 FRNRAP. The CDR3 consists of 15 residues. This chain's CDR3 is CASDLSTGRTDTQYF. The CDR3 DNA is TGTGCTAGTGATCTCTCGACAGGCCGCACAGATACGCAGTATTTT.

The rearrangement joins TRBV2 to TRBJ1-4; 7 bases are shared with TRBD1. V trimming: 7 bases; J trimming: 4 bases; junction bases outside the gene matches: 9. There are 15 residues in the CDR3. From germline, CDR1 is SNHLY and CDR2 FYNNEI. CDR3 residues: CASKPGQRINEKLFF. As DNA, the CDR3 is TGTGCCAGCAAGCCGGGACAGAGAATTAATGAAAAACTGTTTTTT.

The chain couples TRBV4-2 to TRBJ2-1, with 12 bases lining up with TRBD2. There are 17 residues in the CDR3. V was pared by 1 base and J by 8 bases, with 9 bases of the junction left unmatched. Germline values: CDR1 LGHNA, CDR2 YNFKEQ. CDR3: CASSQVQTSGGFYEQFF. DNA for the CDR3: TGTGCCAGCAGCCAAGTCCAGACTAGCGGGGGATTCTATGAGCAGTTCTTC.

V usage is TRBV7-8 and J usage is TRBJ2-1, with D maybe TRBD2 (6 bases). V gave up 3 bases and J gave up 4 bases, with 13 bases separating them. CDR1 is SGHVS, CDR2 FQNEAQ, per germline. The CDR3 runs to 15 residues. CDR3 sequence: CASSFRDSRYNEQFF. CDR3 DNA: TGTGCCAGCAGCTTCCGGGACTCGCGTTACAATGAGCAGTTCTTC.

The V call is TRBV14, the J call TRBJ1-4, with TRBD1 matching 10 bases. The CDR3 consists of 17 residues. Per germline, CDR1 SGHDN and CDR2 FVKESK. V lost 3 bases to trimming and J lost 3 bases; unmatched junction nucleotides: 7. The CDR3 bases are TGTGCCAGCAGCCATGGGGGACAGGGGTCAGCTAATGAAAAACTGTTTTTT. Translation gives CASSHGGQGSANEKLFF. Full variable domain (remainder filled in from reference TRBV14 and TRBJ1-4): EAGVTQFPSHSVIEKGQTVTLRCDPISGHDNLYWYRRVMGKEIKFLLHFVKESKQDESGMPNNRFLAERTGGTYSTLKVQPAELEDSGVYFCASSHGGQGSANEKLFFGSGTQLSVL.

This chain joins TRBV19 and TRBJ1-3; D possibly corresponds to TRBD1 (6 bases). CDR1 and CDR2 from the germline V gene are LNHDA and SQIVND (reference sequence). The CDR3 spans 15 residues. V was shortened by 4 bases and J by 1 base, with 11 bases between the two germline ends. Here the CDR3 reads CASSNPTGSGNTIYF. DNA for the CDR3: TGTGCCAGTAGTAACCCAACAGGGTCTGGAAACACCATATATTTT.

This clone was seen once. The CDR3 loop is CASSSGGWETQYF. The CDR3 DNA reads TGTGCCAGCAGTAGCGGGGGATGGGAGACCCAGTACTTC. The chain combines TRBV6-5 with TRBJ2-5, with 8 bases matching TRBD2. Germline V gives CDR1 MNHEY, CDR2 SVGAGI. CDR3 length: 13 residues. Trimming cost V 5 bases and J 5 bases; bases outside gene matches: 4.

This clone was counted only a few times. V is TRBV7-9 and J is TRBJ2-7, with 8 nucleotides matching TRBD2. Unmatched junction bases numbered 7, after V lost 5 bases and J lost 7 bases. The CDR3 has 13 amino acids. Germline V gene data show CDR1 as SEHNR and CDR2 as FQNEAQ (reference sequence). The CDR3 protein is CASSHGAGGEQYF. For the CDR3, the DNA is TGTGCCAGCAGCCACGGGGCGGGAGGAGAGCAGTACTTC.

The CDR3 sequence is CASSEVSNTEAFF. The CDR3 coding sequence is TGCGCCAGCAGTGAGGTCTCGAACACTGAAGCTTTCTTT. The chain uses TRBV10-2 and TRBJ1-1, with D unclear. CDR3 length equals 13 residues. V dropped 2 bases and J dropped 1 base, with 5 bases sitting between them. Germline V gene data show CDR1 as WSHSY and CDR2 as SAAADI.

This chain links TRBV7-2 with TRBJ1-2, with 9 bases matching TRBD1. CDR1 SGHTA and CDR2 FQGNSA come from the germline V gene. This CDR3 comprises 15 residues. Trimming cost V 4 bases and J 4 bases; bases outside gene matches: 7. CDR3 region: CASSSTGGLGYGYTF. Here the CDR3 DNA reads TGTGCCAGCAGCTCTACAGGGGGCTTAGGCTATGGCTACACCTTC.

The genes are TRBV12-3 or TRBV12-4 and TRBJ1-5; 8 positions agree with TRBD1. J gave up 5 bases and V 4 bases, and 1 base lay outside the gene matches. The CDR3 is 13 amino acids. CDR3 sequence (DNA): TGTGCCAGCAGTTCGGACAGGGATCAGCCCCAGCATTTT. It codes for CASSSDRDQPQHF.

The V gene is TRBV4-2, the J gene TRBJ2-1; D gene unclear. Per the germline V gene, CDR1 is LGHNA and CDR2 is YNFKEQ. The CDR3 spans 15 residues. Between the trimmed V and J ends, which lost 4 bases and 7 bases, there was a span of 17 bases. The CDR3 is CASSRASTTGNEQFF. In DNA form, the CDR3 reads TGTGCCAGCAGCCGCGCATCAACGACTGGAAATGAGCAGTTCTTC.

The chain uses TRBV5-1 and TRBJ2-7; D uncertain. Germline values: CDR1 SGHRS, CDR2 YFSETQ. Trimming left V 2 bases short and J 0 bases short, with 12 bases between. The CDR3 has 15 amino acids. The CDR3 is CASSLGRPLSYEQYF. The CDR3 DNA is TGCGCCAGCAGCTTAGGCAGGCCTCTCTCCTACGAGCAGTACTTC.

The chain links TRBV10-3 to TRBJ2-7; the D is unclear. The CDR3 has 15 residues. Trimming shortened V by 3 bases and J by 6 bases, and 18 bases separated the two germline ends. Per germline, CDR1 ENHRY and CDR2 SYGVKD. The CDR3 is CAISEVRSESREQYF. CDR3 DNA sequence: TGTGCCATCAGTGAAGTTAGAAGTGAAAGTCGCGAGCAGTACTTC.

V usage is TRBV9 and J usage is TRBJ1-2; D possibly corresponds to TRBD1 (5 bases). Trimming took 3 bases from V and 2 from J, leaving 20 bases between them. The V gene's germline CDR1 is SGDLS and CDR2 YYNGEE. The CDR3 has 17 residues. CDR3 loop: CASSATGIDGGNYGYTF. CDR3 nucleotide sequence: TGTGCCAGCAGCGCGACGGGGATCGACGGGGGAAACTATGGCTACACCTTC.

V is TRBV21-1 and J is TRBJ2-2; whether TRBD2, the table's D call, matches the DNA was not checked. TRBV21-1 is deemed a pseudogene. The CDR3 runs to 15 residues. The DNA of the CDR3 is TGTGCCAGCAGCGCCCATAGCGGATACACCGGGGAGCTGTTTTTT. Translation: CASSAHSGYTGELFF.

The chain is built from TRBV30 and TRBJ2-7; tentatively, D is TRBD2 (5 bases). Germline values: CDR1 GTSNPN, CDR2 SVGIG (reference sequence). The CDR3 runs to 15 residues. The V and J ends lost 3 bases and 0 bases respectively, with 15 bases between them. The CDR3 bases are TGTGCCTGGAGACCGACCGGGAAAAGCTCCTACGAGCAGTACTTC. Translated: CAWRPTGKSSYEQYF.

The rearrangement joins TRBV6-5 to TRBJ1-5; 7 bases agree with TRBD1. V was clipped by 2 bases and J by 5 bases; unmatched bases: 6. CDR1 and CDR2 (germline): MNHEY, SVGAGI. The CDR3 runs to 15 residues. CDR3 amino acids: CASSYTTGTDQPQHF. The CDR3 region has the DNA TGTGCCAGCAGTTACACGACAGGGACCGATCAGCCCCAGCATTTT.

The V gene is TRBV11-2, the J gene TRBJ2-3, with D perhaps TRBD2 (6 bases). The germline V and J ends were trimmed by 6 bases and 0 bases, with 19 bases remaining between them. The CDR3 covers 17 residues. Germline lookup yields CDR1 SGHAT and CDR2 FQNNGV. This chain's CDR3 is CASRSGTLSGSTDTQYF. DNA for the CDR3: TGTGCCAGCAGATCGGGTACTCTTAGCGGCAGCACAGATACGCAGTATTTT.

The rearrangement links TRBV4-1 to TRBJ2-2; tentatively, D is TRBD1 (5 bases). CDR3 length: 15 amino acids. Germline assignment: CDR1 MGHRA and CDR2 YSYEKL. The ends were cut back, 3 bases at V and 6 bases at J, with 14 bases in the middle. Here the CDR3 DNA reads TGCGCCAGCAGCCACCCCAGGGTAGTTGCCGGGGAGCTGTTTTTT. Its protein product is CASSHPRVVAGELFF.

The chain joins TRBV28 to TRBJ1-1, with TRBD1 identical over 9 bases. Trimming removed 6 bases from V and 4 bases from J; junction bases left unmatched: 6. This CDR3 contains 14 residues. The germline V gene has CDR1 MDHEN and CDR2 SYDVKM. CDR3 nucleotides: TGTGCCAGCAGATCTACAGGGGGCCCCACTGAAGCTTTCTTT. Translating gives CASRSTGGPTEAFF. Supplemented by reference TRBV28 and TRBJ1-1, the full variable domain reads DVKVTQSSRYLVKRTGEKVFLECVQDMDHENMFWYRQDPGLGLRLIYFSYDVKMKEKGDIPEGYSVSREKKERFSLILESASTNQTSMYLCASRSTGGPTEAFFGQGTRLTVV.